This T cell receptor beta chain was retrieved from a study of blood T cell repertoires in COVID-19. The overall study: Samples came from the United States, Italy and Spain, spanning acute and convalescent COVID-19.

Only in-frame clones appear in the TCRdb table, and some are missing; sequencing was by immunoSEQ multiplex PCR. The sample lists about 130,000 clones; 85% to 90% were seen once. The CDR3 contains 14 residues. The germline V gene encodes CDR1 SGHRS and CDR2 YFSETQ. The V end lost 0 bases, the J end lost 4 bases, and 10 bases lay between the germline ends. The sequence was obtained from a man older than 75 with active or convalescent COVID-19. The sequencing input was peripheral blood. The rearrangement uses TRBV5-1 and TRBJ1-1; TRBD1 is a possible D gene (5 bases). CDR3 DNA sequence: TGCGCCAGCAGCTTGGGGGGCCTCCTCACTGAAGCTTTCTTT. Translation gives CASSLGGLLTEAFF.